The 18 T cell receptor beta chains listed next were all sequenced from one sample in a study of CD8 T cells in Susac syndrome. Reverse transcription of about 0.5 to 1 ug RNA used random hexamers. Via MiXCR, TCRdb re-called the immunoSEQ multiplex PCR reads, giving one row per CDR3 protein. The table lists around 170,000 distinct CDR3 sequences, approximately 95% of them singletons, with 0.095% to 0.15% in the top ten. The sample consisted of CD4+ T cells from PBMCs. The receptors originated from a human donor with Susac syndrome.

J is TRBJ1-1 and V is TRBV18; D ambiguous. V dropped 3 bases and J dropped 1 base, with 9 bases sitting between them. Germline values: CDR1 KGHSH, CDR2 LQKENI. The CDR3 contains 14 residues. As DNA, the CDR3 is TGTGCCAGCTCACCTGGCCGTGGGAACACTGAAGCTTTCTTT. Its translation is CASSPGRGNTEAFF.

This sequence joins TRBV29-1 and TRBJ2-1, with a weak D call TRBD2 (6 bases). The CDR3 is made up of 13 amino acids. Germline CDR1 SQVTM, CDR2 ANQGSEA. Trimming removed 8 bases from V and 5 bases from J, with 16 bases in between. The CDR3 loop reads CSSLGGINNEQFF. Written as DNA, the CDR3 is TGCAGCTCACTTGGGGGGATAAACAATGAGCAGTTCTTC.

CDR3: CASSSNRPGQSSYEQYV. CDR3 nucleotides: TGTGCCAGCAGCTCTAATCGTCCGGGACAGAGCTCCTACGAGCAGTACGTC. The V and J genes are TRBV7-9 and TRBJ2-7; 7 bases fit TRBD1. The J segment lost 0 bases and the V segment lost 4 bases, leaving 12 bases of the junction unmatched. The CDR3 runs to 17 residues. The germline gives CDR1 SEHNR, CDR2 FQNEAQ (reference sequence).

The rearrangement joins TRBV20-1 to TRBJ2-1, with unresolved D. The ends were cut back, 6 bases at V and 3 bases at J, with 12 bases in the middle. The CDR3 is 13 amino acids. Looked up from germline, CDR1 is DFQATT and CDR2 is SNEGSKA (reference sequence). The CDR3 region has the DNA TGCAGTGCGTATGGCAGGAGCTACAATGAGCAGTTCTTC. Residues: CSAYGRSYNEQFF.

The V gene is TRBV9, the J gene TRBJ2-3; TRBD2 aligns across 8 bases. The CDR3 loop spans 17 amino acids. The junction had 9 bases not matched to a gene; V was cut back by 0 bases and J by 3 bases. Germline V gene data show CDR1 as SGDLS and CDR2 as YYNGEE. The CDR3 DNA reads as TGTGCCAGCAGCGTAGGGGTGGGCGGGGGGTTTACAGATACGCAGTATTTT. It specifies CASSVGVGGGFTDTQYF. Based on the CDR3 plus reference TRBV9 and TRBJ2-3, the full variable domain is DSGVTQTPKHLITATGQRVTLRCSPRSGDLSVYWYQQSLDQGLQFLIQYYNGEERAKGNILERFSAQQFPDLHSELNLSSLELGDSALYFCASSVGVGGGFTDTQYFGPGTRLTVL.

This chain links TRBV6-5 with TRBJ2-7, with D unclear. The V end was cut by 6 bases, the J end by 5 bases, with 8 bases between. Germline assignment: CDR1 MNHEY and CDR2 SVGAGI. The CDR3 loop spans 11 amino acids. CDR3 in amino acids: CASRKAHEQYF. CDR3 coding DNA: TGTGCCAGCAGGAAGGCCCACGAGCAGTACTTC.

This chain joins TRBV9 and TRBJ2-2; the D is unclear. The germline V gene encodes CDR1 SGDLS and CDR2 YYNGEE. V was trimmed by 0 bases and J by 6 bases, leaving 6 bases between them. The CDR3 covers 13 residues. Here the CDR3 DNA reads TGTGCCAGCAGCGTAGATGGGGCCGGGGAGCTGTTTTTT. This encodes CASSVDGAGELFF. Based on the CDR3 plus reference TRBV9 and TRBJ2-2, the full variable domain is DSGVTQTPKHLITATGQRVTLRCSPRSGDLSVYWYQQSLDQGLQFLIQYYNGEERAKGNILERFSAQQFPDLHSELNLSSLELGDSALYFCASSVDGAGELFFGEGSRLTVL.

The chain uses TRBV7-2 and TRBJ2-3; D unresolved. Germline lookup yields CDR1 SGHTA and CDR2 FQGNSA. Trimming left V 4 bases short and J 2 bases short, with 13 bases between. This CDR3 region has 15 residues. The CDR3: CASSWRKGYTDTQYF. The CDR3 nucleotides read TGTGCCAGCAGCTGGAGAAAGGGATACACAGATACGCAGTATTTT.

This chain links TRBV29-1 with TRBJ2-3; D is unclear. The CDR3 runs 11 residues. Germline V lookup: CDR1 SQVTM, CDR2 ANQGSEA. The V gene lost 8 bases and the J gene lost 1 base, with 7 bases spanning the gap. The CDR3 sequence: CSIRGTDTQYF. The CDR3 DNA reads TGCAGCATCCGTGGCACAGATACGCAGTATTTT.

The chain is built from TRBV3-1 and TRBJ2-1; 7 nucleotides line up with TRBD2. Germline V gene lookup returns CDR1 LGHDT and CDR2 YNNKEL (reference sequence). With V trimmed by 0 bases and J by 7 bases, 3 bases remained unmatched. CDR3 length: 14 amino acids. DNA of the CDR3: TGTGCCAGCAGCCAAGAAGGACTAGTAAATGAGCAGTTCTTC. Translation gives CASSQEGLVNEQFF.

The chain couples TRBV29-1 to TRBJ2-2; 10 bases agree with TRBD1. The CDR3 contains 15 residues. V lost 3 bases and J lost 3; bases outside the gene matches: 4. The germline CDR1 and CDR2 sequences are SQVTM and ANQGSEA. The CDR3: CSVDLGQGHTGELFF. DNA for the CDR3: TGCAGCGTTGATTTGGGACAGGGGCACACCGGGGAGCTGTTTTTT.

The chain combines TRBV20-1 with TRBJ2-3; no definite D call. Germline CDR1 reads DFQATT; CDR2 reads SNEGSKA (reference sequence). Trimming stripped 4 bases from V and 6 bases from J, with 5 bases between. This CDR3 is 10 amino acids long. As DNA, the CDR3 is TGCAGTGCTATCTATGATACGCAGTATTTT. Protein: CSAIYDTQYF.

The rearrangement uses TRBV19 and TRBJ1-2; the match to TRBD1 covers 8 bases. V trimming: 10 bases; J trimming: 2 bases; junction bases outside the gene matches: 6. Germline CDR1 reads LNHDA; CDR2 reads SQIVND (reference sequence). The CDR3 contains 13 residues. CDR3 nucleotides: TGTGCCACTCGACGGGACAGGAACTATGGCTACACCTTC. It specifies CATRRDRNYGYTF. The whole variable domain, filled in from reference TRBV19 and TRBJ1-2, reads DGGITQSPKYLFRKEGQNVTLSCEQNLNHDAMYWYRQDPGQGLRLIYYSQIVNDFQKGDIAEGYSVSREKKESFPLTVTSAQKNPTAFYLCATRRDRNYGYTFGSGTRLTVV.

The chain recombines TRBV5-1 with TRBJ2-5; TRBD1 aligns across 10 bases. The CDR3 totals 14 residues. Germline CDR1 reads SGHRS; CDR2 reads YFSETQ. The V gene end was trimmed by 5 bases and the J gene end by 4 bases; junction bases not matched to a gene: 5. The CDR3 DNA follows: TGCGCCAGCAGTCGACAGGGGGCACGAGAGACCCAGTACTTC. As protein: CASSRQGARETQYF.

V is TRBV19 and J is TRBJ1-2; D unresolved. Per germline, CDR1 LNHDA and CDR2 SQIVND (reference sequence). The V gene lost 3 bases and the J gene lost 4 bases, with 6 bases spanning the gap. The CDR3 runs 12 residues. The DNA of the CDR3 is TGTGCCAGTAGTATCGACGGCTATGGCTACACCTTC. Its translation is CASSIDGYGYTF. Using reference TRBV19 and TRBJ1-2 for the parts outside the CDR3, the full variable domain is DGGITQSPKYLFRKEGQNVTLSCEQNLNHDAMYWYRQDPGQGLRLIYYSQIVNDFQKGDIAEGYSVSREKKESFPLTVTSAQKNPTAFYLCASSIDGYGYTFGSGTRLTVV.

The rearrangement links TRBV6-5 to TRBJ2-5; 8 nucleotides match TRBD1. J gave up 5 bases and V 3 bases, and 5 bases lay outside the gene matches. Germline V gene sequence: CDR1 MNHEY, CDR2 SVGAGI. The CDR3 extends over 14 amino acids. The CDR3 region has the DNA TGTGCCAGCAGTTATCCCGGACAGGGTGAGACCCAGTACTTC. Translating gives CASSYPGQGETQYF.

Written as DNA, the CDR3 is TGTGCCAGCAGTAACTTAGGATTGTCAGATACGCAGTATTTT. Translation: CASSNLGLSDTQYF. J is TRBJ2-3 and V is TRBV27; D is undetermined. This CDR3 region has 14 residues. Germline V gene data show CDR1 as MNHEY and CDR2 as SMNVEV (reference sequence). Trimming left V 5 bases short and J 4 bases short, with 13 bases between.

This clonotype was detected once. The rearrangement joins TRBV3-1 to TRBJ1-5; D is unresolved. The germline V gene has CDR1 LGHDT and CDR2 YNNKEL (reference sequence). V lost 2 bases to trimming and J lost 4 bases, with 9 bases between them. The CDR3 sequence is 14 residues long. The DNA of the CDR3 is TGTGCCAGCAGCCAAAATTTAAGAAATCAGCCCCAGCATTTT. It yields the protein CASSQNLRNQPQHF.